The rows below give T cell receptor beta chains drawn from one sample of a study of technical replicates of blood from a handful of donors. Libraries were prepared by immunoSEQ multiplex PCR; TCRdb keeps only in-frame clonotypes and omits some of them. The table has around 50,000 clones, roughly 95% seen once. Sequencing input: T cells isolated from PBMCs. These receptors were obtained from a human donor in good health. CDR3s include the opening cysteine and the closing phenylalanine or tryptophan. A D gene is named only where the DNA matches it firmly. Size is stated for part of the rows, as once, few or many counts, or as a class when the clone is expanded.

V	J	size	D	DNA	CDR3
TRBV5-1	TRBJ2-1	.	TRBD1	TGCGCCAGCAGCCGGGACAGGGCCCGGCCTCCCTACAATGAGCAGTTCTTC	CASSRDRARPPYNEQFF
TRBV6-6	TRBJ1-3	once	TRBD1	TGTGCCAGCAGTTACGGGGGACAGGGGGCAGACACCATATATTTT	CASSYGGQGADTIYF
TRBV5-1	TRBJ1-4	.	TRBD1	TGCGCCAGCAGCTTGGCAGGACAGGGTGCGGAAAAACTGTTTTTT	CASSLAGQGAEKLFF
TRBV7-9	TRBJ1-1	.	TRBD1	TGTGCCAGCAGCTTAATTACCGGACAGGGGGACACTGAAGCTTTCTTT	CASSLITGQGDTEAFF
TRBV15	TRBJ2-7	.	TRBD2	TGTGCCACCAGCAGAGGGCTAGCGGGAGGTCAAGAGCAGTACTTC	CATSRGLAGGQEQYF
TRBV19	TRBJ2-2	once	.	TGTGCCAGCAGACTAGGGGAGACCGGGGAGCTGTTTTTT	CASRLGETGELFF
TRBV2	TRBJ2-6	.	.	TGTGCCAGCAGTGATGAATCGGTACTAGCTACTGGGGCCAACGTCCTGACTTTC	CASSDESVLATGANVLTF
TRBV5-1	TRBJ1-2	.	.	TGCGCCAGCAGCTTGCCGGGAGCCTATGGCTACACCTTC	CASSLPGAYGYTF
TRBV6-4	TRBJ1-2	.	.	TGTGCCAGCAGTGACCCGATGCGGGGGGAGGTTAACTATGGCTACACCTTC	CASSDPMRGEVNYGYTF
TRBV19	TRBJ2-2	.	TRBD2	TGTGCCAGTAGTATAGGGCTAGCGGGCCGTCGCACCGGGGAGCTGTTTTTT	CASSIGLAGRRTGELFF
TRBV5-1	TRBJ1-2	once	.	TGCGCCAGCAGAGGTGGACAGCGGAACTATGGCTACACCTTC	CASRGGQRNYGYTF
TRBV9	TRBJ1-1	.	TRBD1	TGTGCCAGCAGCTATACAGGGGGAGGTACTGAAGCTTTCTTT	CASSYTGGGTEAFF
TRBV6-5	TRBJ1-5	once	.	TGTGCCAGCAGAAAGGGACTCCATCAGCCCCAGCATTTT	CASRKGLHQPQHF
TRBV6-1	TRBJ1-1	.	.	TGTGCCAGCAGTGAAGCTCTCAGGGGACTGAACACTGAAGCTTTCTTT	CASSEALRGLNTEAFF
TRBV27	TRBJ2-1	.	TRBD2	TGTGCCAGCAGTCTGGGGCGAGCGGGGTACAATGAGCAGTTCTTC	CASSLGRAGYNEQFF
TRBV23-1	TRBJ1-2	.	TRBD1	TGCGCCAGCGGGTTAGACAGGGGAATAGGAGGCTACACCTTC	CASGLDRGIGGYTF
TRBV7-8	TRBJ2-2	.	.	TGTGCCAGCAGCCGAGCGGTAGGGGAGCTGTTTTTT	CASSRAVGELFF
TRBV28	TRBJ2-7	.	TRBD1	TGTGCCAGCAGCACAGGGGGCTCCTACGAGCAGTACTTC	CASSTGGSYEQYF
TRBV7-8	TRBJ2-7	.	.	TGTGCCAGCAGCTATATCTCCTACGAGCAGTACTTC	CASSYISYEQYF
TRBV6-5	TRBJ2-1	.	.	TGTGCCAGCAGTTATCGTGAGGGTAGCAATGAGCAGTTCTTC	CASSYREGSNEQFF
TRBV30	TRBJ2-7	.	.	TGTGCCTGGAGTTGGAGGGACGAGCAGTACTTC	CAWSWRDEQYF
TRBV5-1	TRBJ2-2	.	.	TGCGCCAGCAGCTTGACAGGTGTCACCGGGGAGCTGTTTTTT	CASSLTGVTGELFF
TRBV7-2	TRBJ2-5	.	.	TGTGCCAGCAGCTTAGAAGTGGGCTCGGCGGGGACCCAGTACTTC	CASSLEVGSAGTQYF
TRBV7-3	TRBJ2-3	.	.	TGTGCCAGCAGCCTACTTGGGGGCTTGGCAGATACGCAGTATTTT	CASSLLGGLADTQYF
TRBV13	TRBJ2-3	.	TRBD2	TGTGCCAGCAGCTTAGTCAGCGGGAGTATTACAGATACGCAGTATTTT	CASSLVSGSITDTQYF
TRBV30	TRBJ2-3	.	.	TGTGCCTGGACATGGGGAGGAGGTACGCAGTATTTT	CAWTWGGGTQYF
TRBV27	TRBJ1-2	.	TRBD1	TGTGCCAGCAGTCCGATGGGACAGACTAACTATGGCTACACCTTC	CASSPMGQTNYGYTF
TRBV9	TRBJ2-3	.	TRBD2	TGTGCCAGCAGCCAAACCGGGACTAGCGGGAGAAAAGGAACAGATACGCAGTATTTT	CASSQTGTSGRKGTDTQYF
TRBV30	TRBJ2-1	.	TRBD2	TGTGCCAAGGGACTAGCGGGGCTCGATCCCTACAATGAGCAGTTCTTC	CAKGLAGLDPYNEQFF
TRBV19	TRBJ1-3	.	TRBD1	TGTGCCAGTAAGGGACAGATCTCTGGAAACACCATATATTTT	CASKGQISGNTIYF
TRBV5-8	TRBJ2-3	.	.	TGTGCCAGCAGCCCGCGGGCTAGCAGTGGCGGCACAGATACGCAGTATTTT	CASSPRASSGGTDTQYF
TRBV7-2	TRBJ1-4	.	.	TGTGCCAGCAGTTCTCAGACAGCAACTAATGAAAAACTGTTTTTT	CASSSQTATNEKLFF
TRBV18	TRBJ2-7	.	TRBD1	TGTGCCAGCTCACCGGGACAGGGTGCCTACGAGCAGTACTTC	CASSPGQGAYEQYF
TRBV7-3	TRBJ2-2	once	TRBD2	TGTGCCAGCAGCTTAATTGCTAGCGGAGCCAGAACCGGGGAGCTGTTTTTT	CASSLIASGARTGELFF
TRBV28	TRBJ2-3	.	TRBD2	TGTGCCAGCAGTTTTCCGTTCTTAACGGGAGGGGAAGATACGCAGTATTTT	CASSFPFLTGGEDTQYF
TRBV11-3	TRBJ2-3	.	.	TGTGCCAGCAGCTTATCACAAGCAGATACGCAGTATTTT	CASSLSQADTQYF
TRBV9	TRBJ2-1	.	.	TGTGCCAGCAGCCCCCCCCCGAGTGGCTCCTACAATGAGCAGTTCTTC	CASSPPPSGSYNEQFF
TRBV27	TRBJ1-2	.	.	TGTGCCAGCAGTCCTGGACAGAAGGATGGCTACACCTTC	CASSPGQKDGYTF
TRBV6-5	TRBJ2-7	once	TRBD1	TGTGCCAGCAGTCGCGGGACAGGTAACGAGCAGTACTTC	CASSRGTGNEQYF
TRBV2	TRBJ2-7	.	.	TGTGCCACGGCAGGGATATGGGTTTCCTACGAGCAGTACTTC	CATAGIWVSYEQYF
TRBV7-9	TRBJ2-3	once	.	TGTGCCAGCACCATACCCGGGTACCCTAGCACAGATACGCAGTATTTT	CASTIPGYPSTDTQYF
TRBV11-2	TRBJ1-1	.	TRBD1	TGTGCCAGCACCTCTAAGGGGCGACAGGGGAAATTGTACGACACTGAAGCTTTCTTT	CASTSKGRQGKLYDTEAFF
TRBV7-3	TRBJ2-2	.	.	TGTGCCAGCAGCTTCGGAGGGCGGATGAACACCGGGGAGCTGTTTTTT	CASSFGGRMNTGELFF
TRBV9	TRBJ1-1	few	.	TGTGCCAGCAGCGTAGTAGACAGTGGAAGCACTGAAGCTTTCTTT	CASSVVDSGSTEAFF
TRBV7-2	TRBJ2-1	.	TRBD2	TGTGCCAGCAGTCCCACGGGAGGCACCTACAATGAGCAGTTCTTC	CASSPTGGTYNEQFF
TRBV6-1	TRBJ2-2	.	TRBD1	TGTGCCAGCACCGGGACAGGGGGCCCCGGGGAGCTGTTTTTT	CASTGTGGPGELFF
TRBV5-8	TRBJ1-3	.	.	TGTGCCAGCCCCGGAGAAGGTTATGGAAACACCATATATTTT	CASPGEGYGNTIYF
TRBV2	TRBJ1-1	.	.	TGTGCCAGCAGTGAAAACGGAGATAACACTGAAGCTTTCTTT	CASSENGDNTEAFF
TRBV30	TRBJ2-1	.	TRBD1	TGTGCCTGGGCCGGGACAGTGAAGTTCTTC	CAWAGTVKFF
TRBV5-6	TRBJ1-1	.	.	TGTGCCAGCAGCTTGTCATGGAACACTGAAGCTTTCTTT	CASSLSWNTEAFF
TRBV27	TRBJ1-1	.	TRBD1	TGTGCCAGCAGTCACACAGGGGCCCTAAACACTGAAGCTTTCTTT	CASSHTGALNTEAFF
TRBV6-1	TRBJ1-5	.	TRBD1	TGTGCCAGCGACGACAGGGGGTTAAGTCAGCCCCAGCATTTT	CASDDRGLSQPQHF